These 27 T cell receptor beta chains share one sample of origin, sequenced in a study of regulatory T cells in long-lasting Graves disease. Arm-PCR of CDR3 regions with iRepertoire HTBI primers generated TCR beta libraries. In TCRdb, the multiplex PCR reads were re-called with MiXCR into one record per CDR3 protein. Among 700,000 or so distinct CDR3 sequences, 25% to 35% were seen once, and the ten largest hold about 42%. Documented time point: persistent/refractory GD, antithyroid drugs over 5 years with positive TRAb. PBMC-derived RNA was used for the TCR library. This material consisted of peripheral blood mononuclear cells (PBMCs), taken when the disease was refractory, from a patient treated with antithyroid drugs. The receptor set was obtained from a female donor with Graves disease.

This clonotype showed up just once. The chain links TRBV20-1 to TRBJ1-2, with a weak D call TRBD1 (6 bases). Germline V gene sequence: CDR1 DFQATT, CDR2 SNEGSKA (reference sequence). V dropped 0 bases and J dropped 8 bases, with 10 bases sitting between them. This CDR3 comprises 12 residues. The CDR3 DNA reads as TGCAGTGCTAGAGAGGGGGGCAACGGCTACACCTTC. It encodes CSAREGGNGYTF.

The V and J genes are TRBV7-9 and TRBJ2-5, with 10 bases lining up with TRBD2. The CDR3 has 16 amino acids. CDR1 and CDR2 from the germline V gene are SEHNR and FQNEAQ (reference sequence). V was pared by 1 base and J by 2 bases, with 4 bases of the junction left unmatched. The CDR3 here is CASSLVSGRIQETQYF. CDR3 nucleotides: TGTGCCAGCAGCTTAGTTAGCGGGAGGATTCAAGAGACCCAGTACTTC.

This clonotype has more than one count but fewer than ten. The gene calls are TRBV29-1 and TRBJ2-7; tentatively, D is TRBD1 (6 bases). Germline V gene lookup returns CDR1 SQVTM and CDR2 ANQGSEA. The CDR3 contains 15 residues. V was cut by 0 bases and J by 3 bases, with 15 bases left in between. The DNA of the CDR3 is TGCAGCGTTGAAGAGCGGACAGCCACTTTCTACGAGCAGTACTTC. Its translation: CSVEERTATFYEQYF.

The chain uses TRBV14 and TRBJ1-6; D is unclear. V lost 1 base to trimming and J lost 9 bases, with 16 bases between them. From germline, CDR1 is SGHDN and CDR2 FVKESK. The CDR3 covers 16 residues. The CDR3 bases are TGTGCCAGCAGCCAAGGTTCGCCTGGAGAGGGTTCACCCCTCCACTTT. This encodes CASSQGSPGEGSPLHF. The full variable domain, in which reference TRBV14 and TRBJ1-6 provide the parts outside the CDR3, is EAGVTQFPSHSVIEKGQTVTLRCDPISGHDNLYWYRRVMGKEIKFLLHFVKESKQDESGMPNNRFLAERTGGTYSTLKVQPAELEDSGVYFCASSQGSPGEGSPLHFGNGTRLTVT.

The gene calls are TRBV5-1 and TRBJ2-5; D assignment may be TRBD1 or TRBD2 (6 bases each). V lost 4 bases, J lost 4 bases, and 14 bases lay in between. Germline CDR1 reads SGHRS; CDR2 reads YFSETQ. CDR3 length: 14 amino acids. CDR3 DNA sequence: TGCGCCAGCAGCGCCTCGAAGGGGGGAGAGACCCAGTACTTC. Translated, it gives CASSASKGGETQYF.

The CDR3 is CASSVQPGQGGEKLFF. The DNA for the CDR3 is TGTGCCAGCAGCGTTCAACCGGGACAGGGTGGCGAAAAACTGTTTTTT. The chain is built from TRBV9 and TRBJ1-4; 9 nucleotides match TRBD1. Germline V gene sequence: CDR1 SGDLS, CDR2 YYNGEE. The CDR3 is made up of 16 amino acids. V shed 2 bases and J 8 bases; nucleotides not matched to a gene: 10.

The sample holds a few counts of this clonotype. V is TRBV12-3 or TRBV12-4 and J is TRBJ1-2; TRBD1 matches 8 bases. V trimming: 6 bases; J trimming: 8 bases; junction bases outside the gene matches: 14. The CDR3 consists of 15 residues. As DNA, the CDR3 is TGTGCCAGCAGGACGGACAGGGAGGGTAGGAGAGGCTACACCTTC. This encodes CASRTDREGRRGYTF.

There are a few counts of this clonotype. The rearrangement joins TRBV12-5 to TRBJ1-1, with D possibly matching TRBD1 (5 bases). With 6 bases removed from V and 3 bases from J, the gap between germline ends came to 17 bases. CDR1 and CDR2 (germline): LGHNT, FRNRAP. The CDR3 runs 15 residues. The CDR3 DNA is TGTGCTAGTGGCCCTACGGGGGAGGAGGACACTGAAGCTTTCTTT. Protein product: CASGPTGEEDTEAFF.

CDR3 DNA sequence: TGTGCCAGCAGCCAAGGGGCGTCGGGGGTCACTGAAGCTTTCTTT. Amino acids: CASSQGASGVTEAFF. The gene calls are TRBV3-1 and TRBJ1-1, with D possibly TRBD1 on 5 matching bases. CDR1 LGHDT and CDR2 YNNKEL come from the germline V gene (reference sequence). Trimming pared 1 base from V and 4 bases from J, leaving 13 bases between. The CDR3 runs to 15 residues. The whole variable domain, filled in from reference TRBV3-1 and TRBJ1-1, reads DTAVSQTPKYLVTQMGNDKSIKCEQNLGHDTMYWYKQDSKKFLKIMFSYNNKELIINETVPNRFSPKSPDKAHLNLHINSLELGDSAVYFCASSQGASGVTEAFFGQGTRLTVV.

This chain uses TRBV29-1 with TRBJ2-7; 9 bases agree with TRBD2. This CDR3 is built from 14 residues. The germline gives CDR1 SQVTM, CDR2 ANQGSEA. J lost 6 bases, V lost 0 bases, and 6 bases had no gene match. CDR3 coding DNA: TGCAGCGTTGAAGAGTTAGCGGGAGTGGGCGAGCAGTACTTC. Amino acids: CSVEELAGVGEQYF.

This clonotype turned up a few times. This chain joins TRBV5-1 and TRBJ1-1; 7 bases fit TRBD1. Per the germline V gene, CDR1 is SGHRS and CDR2 is YFSETQ. The trim removed 4 bases at V and 3 bases at J, leaving 15 bases unmatched. The CDR3 covers 17 residues. The CDR3 protein is CASSPWVVDRDDTEAFF. Here the CDR3 DNA reads TGCGCCAGCAGCCCCTGGGTTGTTGACAGGGACGACACTGAAGCTTTCTTT.

This rearrangement joins TRBV13 to TRBJ2-6, with TRBD2 matching 13 bases. Per germline, CDR1 PRHDT and CDR2 FYEKMQ (reference sequence). CDR3 size: 20 residues. The junction had 8 bases not matched to a gene; V was cut back by 0 bases and J by 3 bases. The chain's CDR3 is CASSLGGGTSGTVGANVLTF. Written as DNA, the CDR3 is TGTGCCAGCAGCTTAGGAGGCGGGACTAGCGGGACGGTTGGGGCCAACGTCCTGACTTTC.

This sequence joins TRBV29-1 and TRBJ1-5; D not certain. This CDR3 has 13 residues. Trimming shortened V by 5 bases and J by 7 bases, and 15 bases separated the two germline ends. Germline values: CDR1 SQVTM, CDR2 ANQGSEA. CDR3 coding DNA: TGCAGCGTTTCCGCAGGTGGTCGGCAGCCCCAGCATTTT. Encoded protein: CSVSAGGRQPQHF. Full variable domain (missing parts from reference TRBV29-1 and TRBJ1-5): SAVISQKPSRDICQRGTSLTIQCQVDSQVTMMFWYRQQPGQSLTLIATANQGSEATYESGFVIDKFPISRPNLTFSTLTVSNMSPEDSSIYLCSVSAGGRQPQHFGDGTRLSIL.

In its sample, this clonotype was seen a few times. The junction does not match germline at one end; this may be a read error. The chain carries TRBV5-1 and TRBJ1-1, with no clear D. Germline values: CDR1 SGHRS, CDR2 YFSETQ. CDR3 length equals 11 residues. The chain's CDR3 is CASSLEGEAFF. In nucleotides, the CDR3 is TGTGCCAGCAGCTTGGAAGGGGAAGCTTTCTTT.

This clonotype occurred many times. This rearrangement joins TRBV12-3 or TRBV12-4 to TRBJ1-4; 7 bases fit TRBD1. This CDR3 is built from 15 residues. V was clipped by 6 bases and J by 5 bases; unmatched bases: 9. The CDR3 spells CASRRTGEYNEKLFF. DNA of the CDR3: TGTGCCAGCAGGAGAACAGGGGAGTACAATGAAAAACTGTTTTTT.

A remark on this clonotype: A much more abundant neighbour one base away suggests this may be a read error. This chain links TRBV13 with TRBJ2-5; 7 nucleotides line up with TRBD1. CDR1 is PRHDT, CDR2 FYEKMQ, per germline (reference sequence). Trimming cost V 3 bases and J 9 bases; bases outside gene matches: 10. The CDR3 covers 14 residues. Written as DNA, the CDR3 is TGTGCCAGCAGCTTGAACAGGGGTGGTGAGGCCCAGTACTTC. Its protein is CASSLNRGGEAQYF. The entire variable domain, with the rest obtained from reference TRBV13 and TRBJ2-5, is as follows: AAGVIQSPRHLIKEKRETATLKCYPIPRHDTVYWYQQGPGQDPQFLISFYEKMQSDKGSIPDRFSAQQFSDYHSELNMSSLELGDSALYFCASSLNRGGEAQYFGPGTRLLVL.

A note on this clonotype: The limits of the CDR3 on the DNA are not certain, so only TCRdb's listed CDR3 is given. This chain links TRBV5-1 with TRBJ1-6; the table gives TRBD1 as D, unverified against the DNA. The CDR3 sequence runs 15 residues, both termini included. CDR1 is SGHRS and CDR2 is YFSETQ in the germline V gene. The chain's CDR3 is CASSFGQGSGSPLNF.

Ten or more counts support this clonotype. This rearrangement joins TRBV12-3 or TRBV12-4 to TRBJ1-6; D unclear. V gave up 1 base and J gave up 0 bases, with 7 bases separating them. The CDR3 spans 16 residues. In DNA form, the CDR3 reads TGTGCCAGCAGTTTAGGCGGTAGCTCCTATAATTCACCCCTCCACTTT. It translates to CASSLGGSSYNSPLHF.

Turning to this clonotype: With a much larger clone just one base away, this may be a read error. The gene calls are TRBV12-5 and TRBJ2-7, with D unclear. Germline-derived CDR1 and CDR2 are LGHNT and FRNRAP. This CDR3 has 17 amino acids. The CDR3 sequence: CVSGLAFRTGLSYEQYF. The CDR3 DNA reads as TGTGTTAGTGGTTTGGCCTTCAGGACGGGCCTCTCCTACGAGCAGTACTTC.

This rearrangement joins TRBV20-1 to TRBJ1-1, with TRBD1 matching 8 bases. This CDR3 is built from 15 residues. Germline CDR1 is DFQATT and CDR2 is SNEGSKA (reference sequence). V gave up 1 base and J gave up 5 bases; unmatched junction bases: 9. CDR3 DNA sequence: TGCAGTGCTAGAGTCCCGGGACAGGTGAGGACTGAAGCTTTCTTT. It yields the protein CSARVPGQVRTEAFF.

This clonotype was seen repeatedly, ten times or more. J is TRBJ2-7 and V is TRBV2; either TRBD1 or TRBD2 may fit D (5 bases each). Trimming cost V 3 bases and J 1 base, with 13 bases left between them. CDR3 size: 15 residues. Germline CDR1 and CDR2: SNHLY and FYNNEI. The CDR3 sequence is CASSENGAPSYEQYF. CDR3 DNA: TGTGCCAGCAGTGAGAACGGGGCGCCTTCCTACGAGCAGTACTTC. Looking up the rest from reference TRBV2 and TRBJ2-7 gives the full variable domain: EPEVTQTPSHQVTQMGQEVILRCVPISNHLYFYWYRQILGQKVEFLVSFYNNEISEKSEIFDDQFSVERPDGSNFTLKIRSTKLEDSAMYFCASSENGAPSYEQYFGPGTRLTVT.

This chain connects TRBV29-1 to TRBJ2-7; 9 nucleotides align to TRBD1. The CDR3 has 14 amino acids. Germline-derived CDR1 and CDR2 are SQVTM and ANQGSEA. J gave up 4 bases and V 4 bases, and 8 bases lay outside the gene matches. The CDR3 DNA sequence: TGCAGCGTTGTTAAAGGGACAGGGATGTACGAGCAGTACTTC. This encodes CSVVKGTGMYEQYF.

The chain links TRBV7-2 to TRBJ2-7; 9 positions match TRBD2. There are 15 residues in the CDR3. J gave up 5 bases and V 4 bases, and 9 bases lay outside the gene matches. In germline, CDR1 is SGHTA, CDR2 FQGNSA. CDR3 nucleotide sequence: TGTGCCAGCAGCTCAATTCGCGGGAGGGCCGACGAGCAGTACTTC. Its translation is CASSSIRGRADEQYF.

The V call is TRBV4-1, the J call TRBJ2-4; tentative D call: TRBD2 (6 bases). The J call may not be correct, given that the DNA end is closer to TRBJ2-5. This CDR3 comprises 14 residues. From germline, CDR1 is MGHRA and CDR2 YSYEKL. The CDR3 reads CASSHPGATETQYF. The CDR3 DNA reads TGCGCCAGCAGCCACCCGGGAGCAACGGAGACCCAGTACTTC.

This clonotype has only a few counts. The chain recombines TRBV24-1 with TRBJ1-5; 8 nucleotides match TRBD1. The length of the CDR3 is 13 residues. Unmatched junction bases numbered 8, after V lost 10 bases and J lost 7 bases. Germline lookup yields CDR1 KGHDR and CDR2 SFDVKD. Here the CDR3 reads CATAQGARQPQHF. For the CDR3, the DNA is TGTGCCACAGCGCAGGGGGCAAGACAGCCCCAGCATTTT.

The genes are TRBV5-6 and TRBJ2-7; D remains ambiguous. The CDR3 is made up of 16 amino acids. Germline CDR1 SGHDT, CDR2 YYEEEE. V lost 4 bases, J lost 2 bases, and 19 bases lay in between. The chain's CDR3 is CASSLFSGSRTYEQYF. CDR3 nucleotides: TGTGCCAGCAGCCTTTTCTCGGGCAGCCGAACCTACGAGCAGTACTTC.

The chain employs TRBV6-4 and TRBJ2-7; possible D gene TRBD2, 6 bases. The CDR3 runs 13 residues. Per the germline V gene, CDR1 is MRHNA and CDR2 is SNTAGT. The V end was cut by 8 bases, the J end by 3 bases, with 14 bases between. CDR3: CASGWGDFYEQYF. The CDR3 DNA reads as TGTGCCAGCGGTTGGGGGGACTTCTACGAGCAGTACTTC.